What follows are 23 T cell receptor beta chains derived from one specimen sequenced in a study of monozygotic twins with inflammatory bowel disease. With the 5' RACE reads reprocessed, TCRdb shows one record per CDR3 protein and no DNA. This repertoire comprises a few hundred thousand distinct CDR3 sequences; its ten largest clones make up approximately 5.9%. Sample: blood. The receptors were sampled from a human donor with ulcerative colitis or Crohn's disease, or a healthy co-twin of an affected twin (not recorded which).

The chain has TRBV5-1 and TRBJ2-2; TCRdb picks TRBD1, but there is no DNA to check that call. CDR1 and CDR2 (germline): SGHRS, YFSETQ. The length of the CDR3 is 15 residues. CDR3 amino acids: CASKRDRAPTGELFF.

The chain carries TRBV20-1 and TRBJ2-5; checking the TCRdb D call of TRBD2 is not possible without DNA. CDR3 length equals 15 residues. Germline V CDR1 and CDR2: DFQATT, SNEGSKA (reference sequence). CDR3 sequence reads: CSASRTSGRAKTQYF.

This rearrangement joins TRBV7-9 to TRBJ2-1; TCRdb lists TRBD2, though no DNA is available to test this call. This CDR3 region has 15 residues. The germline V gene encodes CDR1 SEHNR and CDR2 FQNEAQ (reference sequence). The CDR3 loop is CASSLGSGAHNEQFF.

The chain joins TRBV6-5 to TRBJ2-1; no DNA is available, so the TRBD1 call from TCRdb remains unchecked. The CDR3 consists of 15 residues. Per germline, CDR1 MNHEY and CDR2 SVGAGI. The CDR3 spells CASSYSGQGIYEQFF.

The chain is built from TRBV5-1 and TRBJ2-5; TCRdb returns TRBD2, unconfirmable since there is no DNA. Germline values: CDR1 SGHRS, CDR2 YFSETQ. There are 13 residues in the CDR3. CDR3 in amino acids: CASVGPVGETQYF.

The chain joins TRBV12-3 or TRBV12-4 to TRBJ2-7; without DNA, the TCRdb call of TRBD2 cannot be checked. The CDR3 runs to 13 residues. CDR3 region: CASRASGVYEQYF.

The chain has TRBV5-4 and TRBJ1-2; checking the TCRdb D call of TRBD1 is not possible without DNA. The length of the CDR3 is 12 residues. Germline CDR1 and CDR2: SGHNT and YYREEE (reference sequence). Here the CDR3 reads CASRGTDYGYTF. Drawing the rest from reference TRBV5-4 and TRBJ1-2, the complete variable domain is ETGVTQSPTHLIKTRGQQVTLRCSSQSGHNTVSWYQQALGQGPQFIFQYYREEENGRGNFPPRFSGLQFPNYSSELNVNALELDDSALYLCASRGTDYGYTFGSGTRLTVV.

The genes are TRBV7-8 and TRBJ2-3; as DNA is missing, the TRBD2 call by TCRdb cannot be tested. Germline assignment: CDR1 SGHVS and CDR2 FQNEAQ. The CDR3 runs to 17 residues. The CDR3 loop reads CASSLQSGRGRGDTQYF.

The CDR3 sequence is CASSLINGRATGELFF. The chain carries TRBV7-6 and TRBJ2-2; TCRdb designates TRBD2, a call that cannot be tested without DNA. The CDR3 runs 16 residues. Germline V gene sequence: CDR1 SGHVS, CDR2 FNYEAQ.

The chain uses TRBV5-1 and TRBJ1-4. CDR1 is SGHRS and CDR2 is YFSETQ in the germline V gene. The CDR3 length is 17 residues. CDR3 region: CASSLVPVPATNEKLFF. Filled out from reference TRBV5-1 and TRBJ1-4, the complete variable domain reads KAGVTQTPRYLIKTRGQQVTLSCSPISGHRSVSWYQQTPGQGLQFLFEYFSETQRNKGNFPGRFSGRQFSNSRSEMNVSTLELGDSALYLCASSLVPVPATNEKLFFGSGTQLSVL.

The chain couples TRBV20-1 to TRBJ2-7; the TRBD1 assignment by TCRdb is unverifiable without DNA. Germline CDR1 and CDR2: DFQATT and SNEGSKA (reference sequence). The CDR3 consists of 15 residues. CDR3 amino acids: CSASPGTGRLYEQYF.

This chain links TRBV7-9 with TRBJ1-2; TCRdb's assignment of TRBD1 cannot be checked, as there is no DNA. There are 17 residues in the CDR3. Germline V gene sequence: CDR1 SEHNR, CDR2 FQNEAQ (reference sequence). CDR3 sequence: CASSLSGPQGANYGYTF.

The gene calls are TRBV14 and TRBJ2-3; TCRdb's D gene call, TRBD2, goes unchecked for lack of DNA. In germline, CDR1 is SGHDN, CDR2 FVKESK. CDR3 length: 14 residues. The chain's CDR3 is CASSPRQPSDTQYF.

The chain recombines TRBV5-1 with TRBJ1-1; TCRdb designates TRBD1, a call that cannot be tested without DNA. The CDR3 is 16 residues long. The germline V gene encodes CDR1 SGHRS and CDR2 YFSETQ. CDR3 loop: CASSFRTGSGNTEAFF. Combining the CDR3 with reference TRBV5-1 and TRBJ1-1 gives the whole variable domain KAGVTQTPRYLIKTRGQQVTLSCSPISGHRSVSWYQQTPGQGLQFLFEYFSETQRNKGNFPGRFSGRQFSNSRSEMNVSTLELGDSALYLCASSFRTGSGNTEAFFGQGTRLTVV.

The rearrangement joins TRBV24-1 to TRBJ2-5; TCRdb names TRBD1, which stays unverified in the absence of DNA. There are 16 residues in the CDR3. Germline loops: CDR1 KGHDR, CDR2 SFDVKD. CDR3 sequence reads: CATSDSLDRGPETQYF.

V usage is TRBV2 and J usage is TRBJ1-1; TCRdb's D call of TRBD1 is untestable without DNA. Germline V gene data show CDR1 as SNHLY and CDR2 as FYNNEI. This CDR3 is built from 16 residues. The CDR3 sequence: CASRGHRTGENTEAFF. Combining the CDR3 with reference TRBV2 and TRBJ1-1 gives the whole variable domain EPEVTQTPSHQVTQMGQEVILRCVPISNHLYFYWYRQILGQKVEFLVSFYNNEISEKSEIFDDQFSVERPDGSNFTLKIRSTKLEDSAMYFCASRGHRTGENTEAFFGQGTRLTVV.

The rearrangement links TRBV7-2 to TRBJ2-3; there is no DNA to check the TCRdb D call of TRBD2. The CDR3 contains 14 residues. Per the germline V gene, CDR1 is SGHTA and CDR2 is FQGNSA. The CDR3 spells CASSLGGFADTQYF.

The gene calls are TRBV6-4 and TRBJ2-2; as DNA is missing, the TRBD1 call by TCRdb cannot be tested. The germline gives CDR1 MRHNA, CDR2 SNTAGT. There are 16 residues in the CDR3. The CDR3 spells CASSEGQGRRTGELFF.

V and J are TRBV10-3 and TRBJ2-2; the D gene TCRdb calls, TRBD2, cannot be checked with no DNA. The germline CDR1 and CDR2 sequences are ENHRY and SYGVKD. The CDR3 is 16 amino acids. The CDR3 loop is CAISDLAGRVTGELFF.

The rearrangement joins TRBV24-1 to TRBJ1-5. The CDR3 length is 14 residues. Germline V CDR1 and CDR2: KGHDR, SFDVKD. The CDR3 spells CATSGEGRNQPQHF.

The chain links TRBV5-5 to TRBJ2-2; TCRdb indicates TRBD2, and absent DNA this call remains unverified. Germline CDR1 and CDR2: SGHKS and YYEKEE (reference sequence). The CDR3 runs 17 residues. This CDR3 reads CASSLGFSGGYTGELFF.

V and J are TRBV9 and TRBJ2-3; there is no DNA to check the TCRdb D call of TRBD1. Per the germline V gene, CDR1 is SGDLS and CDR2 is YYNGEE. The CDR3 contains 16 residues. The CDR3 loop is CASSDGGGTGADTQYF.

The gene calls are TRBV5-4 and TRBJ2-3; TCRdb's D gene call, TRBD1, goes unchecked for lack of DNA. This CDR3 is 15 amino acids long. CDR1 and CDR2 (germline): SGHNT, YYREEE (reference sequence). CDR3 in amino acids: CASSSPGLATHTQYF.